The 13 T cell receptor beta chains in this list originate from one sample, sequenced in a study of control samples from healthy donors and cancer patients. Sequencing was performed with immunoSEQ multiplex PCR; in TCRdb, only in-frame clones are kept and a portion is missing. In the table there are 40,000 to 60,000 clones, 87% of which are singletons. What was sequenced was PBMCs. The receptors originated from a man between 60 and 75 years old with head and neck cancer.

This chain joins TRBV7-8 and TRBJ1-3, with 10 positions matching TRBD1. This CDR3 is built from 15 residues. J lost 2 bases, V lost 5 bases, and 3 bases had no gene match. Per the germline V gene, CDR1 is SGHVS and CDR2 is FQNEAQ. In DNA, the CDR3 is TGTGCCAGCAGCCCCGGGACAGGGGCTGGAAACACCATATATTTT. Protein product: CASSPGTGAGNTIYF.

This clone has just one count. V and J are TRBV28 and TRBJ2-3; D might be TRBD1 (6 bases). V shed 1 base and J shed 4 bases, with 15 bases lying between them. Germline assignment: CDR1 MDHEN and CDR2 SYDVKM. The CDR3 consists of 16 residues. CDR3 in DNA: TGTGCCAGCAGTTTATTTTCAGGGGTTGGGGCAGATACGCAGTATTTT. It translates to CASSLFSGVGADTQYF.

This clone has a handful of counts. This sequence joins TRBV3-1 (or the pseudogene TRBV3-2) and TRBJ2-3; D call uncertain. The germline V gene encodes CDR1 LGHDT and CDR2 YNNKEL (reference sequence). The CDR3 has 15 amino acids. V lost 0 bases and J 3 bases, leaving 10 bases between the germline ends. CDR3 bases: TGTGCCAGCAGCCAAGATAGGGCAGGTACAGATACGCAGTATTTT. This gives the protein CASSQDRAGTDTQYF.

This chain uses TRBV13 with TRBJ2-1; the D gene is possibly TRBD2 (5 bases). Germline V gives CDR1 PRHDT, CDR2 FYEKMQ (reference sequence). The CDR3 extends over 11 amino acids. Between the trimmed V and J ends, which lost 1 base and 11 bases, there was a span of 6 bases. Here the CDR3 reads CASSLAGKQFF. The CDR3 region has the DNA TGTGCCAGCAGCTTAGCGGGAAAGCAGTTCTTC.

This chain links TRBV3-1 (or the pseudogene TRBV3-2) with TRBJ2-2, with TRBD2 matching 8 bases. The CDR3 sequence is 17 residues long. V was pared by 0 bases and J by 1 base, with 4 bases of the junction left unmatched. Germline V lookup: CDR1 LGHDT, CDR2 YNNKEL (reference sequence). The CDR3 spells CASSQEVSGGNTGELFF. CDR3 DNA: TGTGCCAGCAGCCAAGAGGTCAGCGGGGGGAACACCGGGGAGCTGTTTTTT.

The gene calls are TRBV4-1 and TRBJ1-1; tentative D call: TRBD1 (6 bases). Germline V gives CDR1 MGHRA, CDR2 YSYEKL. CDR3 size: 14 residues. V was clipped by 2 bases and J by 4 bases, with 11 bases between them. CDR3: CASSQTGSATEAFF. In DNA, the CDR3 is TGCGCCAGCAGCCAAACAGGGTCGGCCACTGAAGCTTTCTTT.

The chain employs TRBV7-2 and TRBJ2-3; 11 nucleotides match TRBD2. This CDR3 contains 16 residues. V shed 4 bases, J shed 5 bases, and the junction held 8 bases outside the gene matches. Germline lookup yields CDR1 SGHTA and CDR2 FQGNSA. Here the CDR3 reads CASSSLAGGRVDTQYF. In DNA, the CDR3 is TGTGCCAGCAGCTCCCTAGCGGGGGGCCGAGTAGATACGCAGTATTTT.

This chain connects TRBV28 to TRBJ2-3; D unclear. This CDR3 has 12 residues. Per germline, CDR1 MDHEN and CDR2 SYDVKM. V was trimmed by 6 bases and J by 0 bases, leaving 4 bases between them. The CDR3 region is CASRSSTDTQYF. The CDR3, as DNA: TGTGCCAGCAGGTCAAGCACAGATACGCAGTATTTT.

The chain is built from TRBV18 and TRBJ1-5; no clear D gene. The CDR3 spans 18 residues. CDR1 is KGHSH and CDR2 is LQKENI in the germline V gene. The V end was cut by 4 bases, the J end by 2 bases, with 21 bases between. For the CDR3, the DNA is TGTGCCAGCTCACAGTCAACGTCGTCCGACCGTCGCAATCAGCCCCAGCATTTT. Residues: CASSQSTSSDRRNQPQHF.

The V and J genes are TRBV12-3 or TRBV12-4 and TRBJ1-1; 11 bases are a match to TRBD1. With 8 bases clipped from V and 5 bases from J, the junction kept 4 bases outside the gene matches. The CDR3 has 13 amino acids. CDR3 in DNA: TGTGCCAGCTTGGGACAGGGGGGAACTGAAGCTTTCTTT. It translates to CASLGQGGTEAFF.

The chain is built from TRBV23-1 and TRBJ1-6, with D unresolved. TRBV23-1 is an ORF; its function is uncertain. The CDR3 length is 18 residues. V lost 2 bases to trimming and J lost 2 bases, with 16 bases between them. The CDR3 DNA follows: TGCGCCAGCAGTCAAGGGCTGGCATGGCGCACCTATAATTCACCCCTCCACTTT. Translating it yields CASSQGLAWRTYNSPLHF.

The chain uses TRBV6-5 and TRBJ2-3, with 9 bases matching TRBD2. The V segment lost 2 bases and the J segment 0 bases; nucleotides outside the gene matches: 0. CDR3 length: 15 residues. From germline, CDR1 is MNHEY and CDR2 SVGAGI. The CDR3 spells CASSYGTSSTDTQYF. The CDR3 DNA sequence: TGTGCCAGCAGTTACGGGACTAGCAGCACAGATACGCAGTATTTT.

Comment on this clone: The identical CDR3 is also encoded by other nucleotide sequences in the sample. This sequence joins TRBV5-1 and TRBJ2-6; D is possibly TRBD1 or TRBD2 (5 bases each). This CDR3 is built from 15 residues. The V gene lost 0 bases and the J gene lost 1 base, with 5 bases spanning the gap. CDR1 is SGHRS and CDR2 is YFSETQ in the germline V gene. The CDR3 is CASSLGGSGANVLTF. For the CDR3, the DNA is TGCGCCAGCAGCTTGGGGGGGTCTGGGGCCAACGTCCTGACTTTC.